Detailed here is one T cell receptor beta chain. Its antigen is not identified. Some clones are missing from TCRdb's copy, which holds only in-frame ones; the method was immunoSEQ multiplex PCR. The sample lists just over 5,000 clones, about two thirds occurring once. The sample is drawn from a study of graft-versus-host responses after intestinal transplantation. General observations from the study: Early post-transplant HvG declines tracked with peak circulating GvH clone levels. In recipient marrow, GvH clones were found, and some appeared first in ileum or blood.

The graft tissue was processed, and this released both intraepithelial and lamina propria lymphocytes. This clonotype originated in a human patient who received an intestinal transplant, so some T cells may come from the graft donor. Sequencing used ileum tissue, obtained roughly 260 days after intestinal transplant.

This CDR3 reads CASSSWTSGNTGELFF. The CDR3 nucleotides are TGTGCCAGCAGTTCTTGGACTAGCGGGAACACCGGGGAGCTGTTTTTT. The chain employs TRBV6-5 and TRBJ2-2, with TRBD2 matching 10 bases. Germline loops: CDR1 MNHEY, CDR2 SVGAGI. The CDR3 covers 16 residues. V was pared by 4 bases and J by 1 base, with 3 bases of the junction left unmatched.